A selection of T cell receptor beta chains follows, all from one sample in a study of CD4+ T cells in melanoma. Measured with immunoSEQ multiplex PCR; TCRdb has only the in-frame clones, and not every one. Of 15,000 to 20,000 clones in the sample, 83% were seen once. The sequenced material came from cells from a culture (not recorded whether cultured in vitro). The receptors here all came from a human donor with melanoma. Each CDR3 is given with its conserved first and last residue. D genes are given only for firm matches. Clone size is not always given. Where it is, it says once, few, many or a class for expanded clones.

size: -
length: 13
V: TRBV2
J: TRBJ1-3
D: -
CDR3: CASSEAVASTIYF
DNA: TGTGCCAGCAGTGAAGCGGTCGCGAGCACCATATATTTT

size: few
length: 12
V: TRBV7-9
J: TRBJ1-2
D: -
CDR3: CASSSRLGGYTF
DNA: TGTGCCAGCAGCTCAAGACTAGGTGGCTACACCTTC

size: -
length: 12
V: TRBV9
J: TRBJ1-2
D: -
CDR3: CASRAEQAGYTF
DNA: TGTGCCAGCAGAGCGGAACAGGCTGGCTACACCTTC

size: -
length: 15
V: TRBV5-5
J: TRBJ2-7
D: TRBD2
CDR3: CASSALAGGTYEQYF
DNA: TGTGCCAGCAGTGCTCTAGCGGGGGGGACCTACGAGCAGTACTTC

size: once
length: 15
V: TRBV11-1
J: TRBJ2-3
D: -
CDR3: CASRPDRTSTDTQYF
DNA: TGTGCCAGCAGACCTGACAGGACAAGCACAGATACGCAGTATTTT

size: -
length: 14
V: TRBV5-1
J: TRBJ1-1
D: TRBD1
CDR3: CASSLRGQVSEAFF
DNA: TGCGCCAGCAGCTTGCGGGGACAGGTATCTGAAGCTTTCTTT

size: -
length: 14
V: TRBV7-3
J: TRBJ2-3
D: -
CDR3: CASSLSGGTDTQYF
DNA: TGTGCCAGCAGCTTATCGGGGGGCACAGATACGCAGTATTTT

size: once
length: 16
V: TRBV7-8
J: TRBJ2-3
D: TRBD2
CDR3: CASSPREAGGYDTQYF
DNA: TGTGCCAGCAGCCCCCGTGAAGCGGGGGGATACGATACGCAGTATTTT

size: few
length: 19
V: TRBV19
J: TRBJ1-3
D: -
CDR3: CASSIRDGLDGNSGNTIYF
DNA: TGTGCCAGTAGTATAAGGGATGGTTTGGACGGCAACTCTGGAAACACCATATATTTT

size: -
length: 15
V: TRBV18
J: TRBJ1-2
D: TRBD1
CDR3: CASSTRGQDNYGYTF
DNA: TGTGCCAGCTCAACGAGGGGGCAGGATAACTATGGCTACACCTTC

size: -
length: 15
V: TRBV7-8
J: TRBJ2-7
D: TRBD1
CDR3: CASSLAAGGLNEQYF
DNA: TGTGCCAGCAGCTTAGCGGCAGGGGGCCTGAACGAGCAGTACTTC

size: -
length: 11
V: TRBV12-5
J: TRBJ1-5
D: -
CDR3: CASGLAGQRHF
DNA: TGTGCTAGTGGTTTGGCCGGACAGCGGCATTTT

size: -
length: 12
V: TRBV2
J: TRBJ2-5
D: -
CDR3: CASRTDQETQYF
DNA: TGTGCCAGCCGCACAGATCAAGAGACCCAGTACTTC

size: -
length: 13
V: TRBV5-1
J: TRBJ1-1
D: TRBD1
CDR3: CASSYRGNTEAFF
DNA: TGCGCCAGCAGCTACAGGGGGAACACTGAAGCTTTCTTT

size: -
length: 17
V: TRBV5-4
J: TRBJ2-4
D: -
CDR3: CASSPQGGWGRENIQYF
DNA: TGTGCCAGCAGCCCCCAGGGGGGGTGGGGACGAGAAAACATTCAGTACTTC

size: -
length: 18
V: TRBV10-1
J: TRBJ1-1
D: -
CDR3: CASSESTLPGRRDTEAFF
DNA: TGCGCCAGCAGTGAGTCGACCCTACCAGGACGGAGGGACACTGAAGCTTTCTTT

size: -
length: 13
V: TRBV2
J: TRBJ2-3
D: -
CDR3: CASGERITDTQYF
DNA: TGTGCCAGCGGCGAGCGGATCACAGATACGCAGTATTTT

size: few
length: 18
V: TRBV11-1
J: TRBJ2-6
D: -
CDR3: CASSLGPFGGSGANVLTF
DNA: TGTGCCAGCAGCTTAGGACCATTCGGGGGATCCGGGGCCAACGTCCTGACTTTC

size: -
length: 13
V: TRBV7-9
J: TRBJ1-1
D: -
CDR3: CASSLLSNTEAFF
DNA: TGTGCCAGCAGCTTACTCTCGAACACTGAAGCTTTCTTT

size: -
length: 15
V: TRBV7-2
J: TRBJ1-5
D: -
CDR3: CASSWGAGAEQPQHF
DNA: TGTGCCAGCAGCTGGGGCGCGGGGGCAGAGCAGCCCCAGCATTTT

size: -
length: 11
V: TRBV20-1
J: TRBJ1-1
D: -
CDR3: CSARTRGEAFF
DNA: TGCAGTGCTAGAACTAGGGGTGAAGCTTTCTTT

size: -
length: 16
V: TRBV28
J: TRBJ2-3
D: -
CDR3: CASTDPRGGRTDTQYF
DNA: TGTGCCAGCACCGATCCCAGGGGGGGTAGGACAGATACGCAGTATTTT

size: -
length: 13
V: TRBV7-7
J: TRBJ2-7
D: TRBD1
CDR3: CASSADRGYEQYF
DNA: TGTGCCAGCAGCGCGGACAGGGGTTACGAGCAGTACTTC

size: -
length: 17
V: TRBV5-6
J: TRBJ2-3
D: TRBD2
CDR3: CASSLGLAGTSTDTQYF
DNA: TGTGCCAGCAGCTTGGGACTAGCGGGTACTAGCACAGATACGCAGTATTTT

size: few
length: 18
V: TRBV9
J: TRBJ2-4
D: -
CDR3: CASSAPGTSDPLRNIQYF
DNA: TGTGCCAGCAGCGCACCAGGGACATCGGACCCCCTGCGAAACATTCAGTACTTC

size: -
length: 14
V: TRBV18
J: TRBJ1-4
D: -
CDR3: CASSQVLANEKLFF
DNA: TGTGCCAGCTCACAAGTCCTGGCTAATGAAAAACTGTTTTTT

size: -
length: 14
V: TRBV5-4
J: TRBJ2-1
D: -
CDR3: CASSFRNLYNEQFF
DNA: TGTGCCAGCAGCTTCAGGAACCTCTACAATGAGCAGTTCTTC

size: -
length: 13
V: TRBV5-5
J: TRBJ1-1
D: -
CDR3: CASGWATNTEAFF
DNA: TGTGCCAGCGGGTGGGCGACGAACACTGAAGCTTTCTTT

size: once
length: 12
V: TRBV7-9
J: TRBJ1-5
D: -
CDR3: CASSLDYQPQHF
DNA: TGTGCCAGCAGCTTAGATTACCAGCCCCAGCATTTT

size: -
length: 13
V: TRBV10-2
J: TRBJ2-2
D: -
CDR3: CASSGDMPGELFF
DNA: TGCGCCAGCAGTGGTGACATGCCCGGGGAGCTGTTTTTT

size: -
length: 14
V: TRBV30
J: TRBJ2-7
D: -
CDR3: CAWRIGRGIDEQYF
DNA: TGTGCCTGGAGGATCGGGAGAGGGATCGACGAGCAGTACTTC

size: -
length: 14
V: TRBV11-2
J: TRBJ1-5
D: -
CDR3: CASSLDFANQPQHF
DNA: TGTGCCAGCAGCTTAGATTTCGCAAATCAGCCCCAGCATTTT

size: -
length: 15
V: TRBV5-1
J: TRBJ1-1
D: TRBD1
CDR3: CASSLTTGPNTEAFF
DNA: TGCGCCAGCAGCCTAACGACAGGGCCCAACACTGAAGCTTTCTTT

size: -
length: 14
V: TRBV19
J: TRBJ1-5
D: -
CDR3: CASRNLIRGQPQHF
DNA: TGTGCCAGTAGGAACCTTATACGGGGTCAGCCCCAGCATTTT

size: once
length: 14
V: TRBV19
J: TRBJ1-5
D: TRBD1
CDR3: CASSTTGPAQPQHF
DNA: TGTGCCAGTAGTACGACAGGGCCGGCTCAGCCCCAGCATTTT

size: -
length: 13
V: TRBV30
J: TRBJ1-5
D: -
CDR3: CAWRATLGQPQHF
DNA: TGTGCCTGGAGGGCCACGTTGGGACAGCCCCAGCATTTT

size: -
length: 15
V: TRBV5-1
J: TRBJ2-3
D: TRBD2
CDR3: CASSPVNVGGGTQYF
DNA: TGCGCCAGCAGCCCGGTCAACGTCGGGGGGGGTACGCAGTATTTT

size: -
length: 14
V: TRBV11-2
J: TRBJ1-2
D: -
CDR3: CASSRPTDRYGYTF
DNA: TGTGCCAGCAGCCGACCGACAGATCGCTATGGCTACACCTTC

size: -
length: 15
V: TRBV5-1
J: TRBJ1-6
D: -
CDR3: CASSASEGRGSPLHF
DNA: TGCGCCAGCAGCGCTTCGGAGGGCAGAGGTTCACCCCTCCACTTT

size: -
length: 11
V: TRBV6-1
J: TRBJ2-1
D: -
CDR3: CARTSPNEQFF
DNA: TGTGCCAGGACAAGCCCCAATGAGCAGTTCTTC

size: -
length: 15
V: TRBV10-3
J: TRBJ1-5
D: TRBD1
CDR3: CASGQGAHGNQPQHF
DNA: TGTGCCAGCGGACAGGGGGCGCATGGCAATCAGCCCCAGCATTTT

size: -
length: 15
V: TRBV6-1
J: TRBJ2-3
D: TRBD1
CDR3: CASSEQGANGDTQYF
DNA: TGTGCCAGCAGTGAACAGGGGGCAAACGGGGATACGCAGTATTTT

size: -
length: 14
V: TRBV7-2
J: TRBJ1-2
D: -
CDR3: CASSLGRGVEGYTF
DNA: TGTGCCAGCAGCTTAGGTCGGGGGGTTGAAGGCTACACCTTC

size: -
length: 15
V: TRBV19
J: TRBJ2-1
D: TRBD1
CDR3: CASSTRGQWGNEQFF
DNA: TGTGCCAGTAGCACCCGGGGACAGTGGGGGAATGAGCAGTTCTTC

size: -
length: 15
V: TRBV9
J: TRBJ1-1
D: -
CDR3: CASSVEAGRGTEAFF
DNA: TGTGCCAGCAGCGTAGAGGCAGGGCGGGGCACTGAAGCTTTCTTT

size: -
length: 22
V: TRBV30
J: TRBJ2-3
D: TRBD2
CDR3: CAWSKTARRLGLAGGFTDTQYF
DNA: TGTGCCTGGAGTAAGACCGCTCGTAGACTCGGACTAGCGGGGGGTTTCACAGATACGCAGTATTTT

size: -
length: 15
V: TRBV6-5
J: TRBJ1-2
D: TRBD1
CDR3: CASRAQGAAGYGYTF
DNA: TGTGCCAGCAGAGCACAGGGGGCGGCTGGGTATGGCTACACCTTC

size: -
length: 17
V: TRBV4-2
J: TRBJ1-4
D: TRBD1
CDR3: CASSRIPTGATNEKLFF
DNA: TGTGCCAGCAGCAGAATACCGACAGGGGCAACTAATGAAAAACTGTTTTTT

size: -
length: 12
V: TRBV18
J: TRBJ1-1
D: -
CDR3: CASSQKNTEAFF
DNA: TGTGCCAGCTCCCAAAAGAACACTGAAGCTTTCTTT

size: few
length: 14
V: TRBV15
J: TRBJ2-1
D: -
CDR3: CATSRDLGGLEQFF
DNA: TGTGCCACCAGCAGAGATCTGGGGGGCCTTGAGCAGTTCTTC

size: -
length: 19
V: TRBV4-1
J: TRBJ2-3
D: TRBD2
CDR3: CASSQVQRGAGFGTDTQYF
DNA: TGCGCCAGCAGCCAAGTTCAGCGGGGGGCGGGTTTTGGCACAGATACGCAGTATTTT

size: -
length: 17
V: TRBV7-9
J: TRBJ2-2
D: TRBD2
CDR3: CASSRSGLADLTGELFF
DNA: TGTGCCAGCAGCCGTTCCGGACTAGCGGACCTCACCGGGGAGCTGTTTTTT

size: -
length: 13
V: TRBV29-1
J: TRBJ2-2
D: TRBD2
CDR3: CSVVTSGTGELFF
DNA: TGCAGCGTTGTTACTAGCGGCACCGGGGAGCTGTTTTTT

size: -
length: 14
V: TRBV30
J: TRBJ1-4
D: -
CDR3: CAWSKRGSYEKLFF
DNA: TGTGCCTGGAGTAAGAGGGGGTCATATGAAAAACTGTTTTTT

size: -
length: 18
V: TRBV9
J: TRBJ2-3
D: -
CDR3: CASSDHVNRLRGADTQYF
DNA: TGTGCCAGCAGCGACCACGTAAACAGGTTACGCGGGGCAGATACGCAGTATTTT

size: once
length: 16
V: TRBV9
J: TRBJ1-2
D: TRBD1
CDR3: CASSVEGAGGGYGYTF
DNA: TGTGCCAGCAGCGTAGAAGGGGCAGGGGGAGGCTATGGCTACACCTTC

size: few
length: 14
V: TRBV6-6
J: TRBJ1-1
D: -
CDR3: CASSYEPQGTEAFF
DNA: TGTGCCAGCAGTTACGAACCTCAGGGCACTGAAGCTTTCTTT

size: -
length: 16
V: TRBV18
J: TRBJ2-1
D: TRBD2
CDR3: CASSPPLSGGTNEQFF
DNA: TGTGCCAGCTCACCACCGTTGAGCGGGGGCACCAATGAGCAGTTCTTC